This TCR beta chain was retrieved from a study of response to subunit inactivated influenza vaccine. Germline CDR1 is LNHDA and CDR2 is SQIVND (reference sequence). Trimming at V came to 8 bases and at J to 4 bases, leaving 11 bases not matched to a gene. CDR3 length equals 15 residues. Study observations and caveats: The authors put forward the suggestion that each seasonal influenza vaccination may bring in only a limited number of new T cells.

With regard to this clonotype: No antigen is known for it.

TCRdb ran MiXCR on the RT-PCR reads and lists one entry per CDR3 protein. The sample carries more than 700,000 distinct CDR3 sequences, approximately 21% recorded once. Sequencing was performed on PBMCs from blood, taken about 5 days after vaccination. The V call is TRBV19, the J call TRBJ1-5; 7 nucleotides match TRBD1. The TCR comes from a man in his fifties who received an inactivated influenza vaccine. The CDR3 DNA reads TGTGCCAGTGGGCGTGGGACAGCAATTAATCAGCCCCAGCATTTT. As protein: CASGRGTAINQPQHF.